Included here is one TCR beta chain sequence, with context. This clone was seen only a few times. It has no known antigen specificity. Base qualities are not recorded, but no much larger clone differs from it by a single base. The sample is drawn from a study of blood T cell repertoires in COVID-19 (TCRdb year 2020). With regard to the full study: Collaborator samples came from the United States, Italy and Spain and covered acute and convalescent phases of COVID-19. Nearly every sample came with metadata listing a de-identified subject ID, COVID-19 status, age in years and sex. Samples were obtained from the ongoing ImmuneRACE study (first 160 participants) and from 1,254 subjects provided by 6 global collaborators. HLA class I and class II types, where available, came from metadata supplied by the sample provider rather than from assay-based typing. The dataset comprised deeply sampled blood TCRbeta repertoires from subjects exposed to, actively infected with, or recovered from COVID-19. A freely available public database, intended as a resource for researchers studying the immune response to SARS-CoV-2, is where the repertoires were released. The material from the prospective study consisted of cDNA or gDNA derived from T cells, B-cell-depleted T cells, or PBMCs. Study-wide findings and limitations: How much clinical and demographic metadata was included differed by source and by participant, and the metadata was provided uncurated.

TCRbeta CDR3 regions were amplified from genomic DNA using the immunoSEQ Assay, a bias-controlled multiplex PCR. In the paper's pipeline: The number of nucleated cells in each sample was estimated from the amplification of reference gene primers within the assay. To quantify the absolute abundance of each unique TCRbeta CDR3 rearrangement, sequence reads were collapsed and filtered. Productive Simpson clonality was computed per sample as the square root of Simpson's diversity index over productive rearrangements. TCRdb holds this immuneACCESS table with in-frame rearrangements only. Some clones are missing; in checked studies, unresolved V genes explain under half, and the rest has no known cause. That table furnishes V, J and clone size, whereas the DNA furnished D and trimming. Present in this sample are about 210,000 clones, around 83% of which were seen just once. Roughly 2.9% of the sample is taken by the ten largest.

V trim: 7 bases; J trim: 6 bases; unmatched bases: 5. The CDR3 has 13 amino acids, counting the end cysteine and phenylalanine. Only the CDR3 DNA stays, 39 bases, in frame from base 1. The germline V gene (reference sequence) sets CDR1 to MNHEY and CDR2 to SMNVEV. The collaborating institutions used their own protocols to collect whole blood in K2EDTA tubes. Collaborator samples were shipped for TCRbeta analysis as frozen whole blood, isolated PBMCs, or DNA extracted from either sample type. This chain is built from TRBV27 and TRBJ1-2; TRBD1 matches 10 bases in the middle. Sequencing was performed on peripheral blood. This TCR was recovered from a man between 45 and 60 years old with active or convalescent COVID-19. The CDR3 sequence is CASKSGTGDGYTF. The DNA sequence is TGTGCCAGCAAATCCGGGACAGGGGATGGCTACACCTTC.